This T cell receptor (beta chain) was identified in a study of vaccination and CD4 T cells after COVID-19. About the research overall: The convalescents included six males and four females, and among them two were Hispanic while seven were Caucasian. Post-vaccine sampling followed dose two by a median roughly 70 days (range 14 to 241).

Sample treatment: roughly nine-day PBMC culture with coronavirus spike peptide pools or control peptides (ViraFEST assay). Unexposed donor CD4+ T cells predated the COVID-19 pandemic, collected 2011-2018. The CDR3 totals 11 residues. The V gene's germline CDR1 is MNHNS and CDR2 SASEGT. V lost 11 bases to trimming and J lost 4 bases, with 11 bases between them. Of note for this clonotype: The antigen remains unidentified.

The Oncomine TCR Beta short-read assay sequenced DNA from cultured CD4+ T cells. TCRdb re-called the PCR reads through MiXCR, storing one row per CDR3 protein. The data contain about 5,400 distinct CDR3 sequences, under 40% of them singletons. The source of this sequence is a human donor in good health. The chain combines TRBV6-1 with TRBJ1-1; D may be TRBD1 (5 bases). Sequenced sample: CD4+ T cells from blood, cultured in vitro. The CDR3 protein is CADSLVTEAFF. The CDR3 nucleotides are TGTGCCGACAGCCTTGTCACTGAAGCTTTCTTT.